This TCR beta chain originates from a study of blood T cells in healthy people across ages. This clonotype was picked up a small number of times. Primed by a sample-barcoded 5' primer and a J-beta primer mix, a second PCR proceeded for 7 to 11 cycles. From the 5' RACE reads, TCRdb called clonotypes with MiXCR, one entry per CDR3 protein. The data contain 800,000 to 950,000 distinct CDR3 sequences, about 44% of them singletons. This CDR3 has 13 amino acids. With 3 bases removed from V and 2 bases from J, the gap between germline ends came to 6 bases. Germline CDR1 reads SGHDN; CDR2 reads FVKESK. The V gene is TRBV14, the J gene TRBJ2-3, with unresolved D. The material sequenced was blood. This receptor was taken from a man aged 25 to 40 in good health. The DNA for the CDR3 is TGTGCCAGCAGCCATCTCCTCACAGATACGCAGTATTTT. Amino acids: CASSHLLTDTQYF.